These 5 T cell receptor beta chains originate from one sample sequenced in a study of T cells after yellow fever vaccination. Each CDR3 protein gets one entry after TCRdb re-called the 5' RACE reads with MiXCR. The data contain some 200,000 distinct CDR3 sequences, approximately 3.2% of them singletons. Material: CD4+ T cells sorted from PBMCs, obtained 10 days after the yellow fever booster vaccination. Receptor source: a man in his late teens or twenties who received the YFV17D yellow fever vaccine.

There are a few counts of this clonotype. The V and J genes are TRBV5-4 and TRBJ1-5; D call uncertain. Germline V gene data show CDR1 as SGHNT and CDR2 as YYREEE (reference sequence). The germline V and J ends were trimmed by 0 bases and 4 bases, with 11 bases remaining between them. This CDR3 comprises 15 residues. This CDR3 reads CASSLGGGANQPQHF. Written as DNA, the CDR3 is TGTGCCAGCAGCTTGGGGGGAGGAGCGAATCAGCCCCAGCATTTT.

V is TRBV6-2 or TRBV6-3 and J is TRBJ2-5; no clear D. The germline V and J ends were trimmed by 2 bases and 4 bases, with 14 bases remaining between them. CDR3 length: 15 amino acids. Germline assignment: CDR1 MNHEY and CDR2 SVGEGT. CDR3 amino acids: CASSYEGTLGETQYF. The CDR3 region has the DNA TGTGCCAGCAGTTACGAAGGCACGCTAGGAGAGACCCAGTACTTC.

This clonotype was counted a few times. The chain combines TRBV30 with TRBJ1-5; weak D call: TRBD1 (5 bases). The CDR3 is 14 amino acids. The germline gives CDR1 GTSNPN, CDR2 SVGIG (reference sequence). Between the trimmed V and J ends, which lost 0 bases and 9 bases, there was a span of 15 bases. The CDR3 DNA reads TGTGCCTGGAGTGTTGGCAGGTTTGGGGGGCCCCAGCATTTT. Its translation is CAWSVGRFGGPQHF. Complete variable domain (other parts from reference TRBV30 and TRBJ1-5): SQTIHQWPATLVQPVGSPLSLECTVEGTSNPNLYWYRQAAGRGLQLLFYSVGIGQISSEVPQNLSASRPQDRQFILSSKKLLLSDSGFYLCAWSVGRFGGPQHFGDGTRLSIL.

This clonotype was counted at least ten times. The genes are TRBV12-3 or TRBV12-4 and TRBJ2-5; 7 bases are a match to TRBD1. J lost 5 bases, V lost 6 bases, and 9 bases had no gene match. This CDR3 has 14 residues. The CDR3 DNA follows: TGTGCCAGCAGGAACGCAGGGGGTTGGGAGACCCAGTACTTC. This translates into CASRNAGGWETQYF.

This clonotype showed up many times. The chain uses TRBV14 and TRBJ1-1; tentatively, D is TRBD1 (5 bases). CDR1 is SGHDN, CDR2 FVKESK, per germline. V gave up 1 base and J gave up 1 base, with 10 bases separating them. The CDR3 loop spans 15 amino acids. CDR3 bases: TGTGCCAGCAGCCAAGGGGGGGGATGGAACACTGAAGCTTTCTTT. It encodes CASSQGGGWNTEAFF.